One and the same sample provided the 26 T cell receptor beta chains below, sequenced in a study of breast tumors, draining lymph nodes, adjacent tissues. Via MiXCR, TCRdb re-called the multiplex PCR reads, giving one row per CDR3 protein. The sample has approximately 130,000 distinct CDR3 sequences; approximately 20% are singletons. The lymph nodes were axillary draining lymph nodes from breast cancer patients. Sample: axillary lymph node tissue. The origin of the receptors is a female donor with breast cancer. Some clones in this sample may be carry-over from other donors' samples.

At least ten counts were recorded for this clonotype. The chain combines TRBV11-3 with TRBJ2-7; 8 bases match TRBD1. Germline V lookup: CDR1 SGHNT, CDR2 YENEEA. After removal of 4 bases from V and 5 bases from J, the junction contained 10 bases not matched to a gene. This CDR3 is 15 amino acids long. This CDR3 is CASSSYSGGPDEQYF. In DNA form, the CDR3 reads TGTGCCAGCAGCTCATATTCAGGGGGCCCCGACGAGCAGTACTTC. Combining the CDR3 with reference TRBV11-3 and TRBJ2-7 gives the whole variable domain EAGVVQSPRYKIIEKKQPVAFWCNPISGHNTLYWYLQNLGQGPELLIRYENEEAVDDSQLPKDRFSAERLKGVDSTLKIQPAELGDSAVYLCASSSYSGGPDEQYFGPGTRLTVT.

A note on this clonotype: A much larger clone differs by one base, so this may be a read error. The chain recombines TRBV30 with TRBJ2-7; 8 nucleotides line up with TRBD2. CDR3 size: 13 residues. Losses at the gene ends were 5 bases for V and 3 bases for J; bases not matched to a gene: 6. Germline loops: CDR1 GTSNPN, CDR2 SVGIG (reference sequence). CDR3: CAWGGTSGYEQYF. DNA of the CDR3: TGTGCCTGGGGCGGGACTAGTGGCTACGAGCAGTACTTC. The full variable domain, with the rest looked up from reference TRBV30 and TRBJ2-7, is SQTIHQWPATLVQPVGSPLSLECTVEGTSNPNLYWYRQAAGRGLQLLFYSVGIGQISSEVPQNLSASRPQDRQFILSSKKLLLSDSGFYLCAWGGTSGYEQYFGPGTRLTVT.

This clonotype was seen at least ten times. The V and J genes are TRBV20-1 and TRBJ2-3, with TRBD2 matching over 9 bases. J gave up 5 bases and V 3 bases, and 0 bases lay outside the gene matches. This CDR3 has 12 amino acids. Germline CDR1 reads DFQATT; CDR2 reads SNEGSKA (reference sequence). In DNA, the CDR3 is TGCAGTGCTAGGACTAGCGGAGATACGCAGTATTTT. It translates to CSARTSGDTQYF.

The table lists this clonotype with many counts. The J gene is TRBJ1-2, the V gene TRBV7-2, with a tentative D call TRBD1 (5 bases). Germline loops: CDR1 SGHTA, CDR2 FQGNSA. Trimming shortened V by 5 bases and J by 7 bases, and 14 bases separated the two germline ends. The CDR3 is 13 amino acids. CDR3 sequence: CASSAGPGFGYTF. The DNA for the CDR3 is TGTGCCAGCAGCGCGGGACCTGGCTTTGGCTACACCTTC. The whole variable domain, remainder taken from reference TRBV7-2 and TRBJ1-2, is GAGVSQSPSNKVTEKGKDVELRCDPISGHTALYWYRQSLGQGLEFLIYFQGNSAPDKSGLPSDRFSAERTGGSVSTLTIQRTQQEDSAVYLCASSAGPGFGYTFGSGTRLTVV.

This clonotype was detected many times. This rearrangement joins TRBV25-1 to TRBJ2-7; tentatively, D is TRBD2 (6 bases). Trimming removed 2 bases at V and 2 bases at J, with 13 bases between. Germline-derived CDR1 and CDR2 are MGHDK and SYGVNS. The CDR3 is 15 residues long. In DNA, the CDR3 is TGTGCCAGCAGTGAACCCGATAGCGGCACCTACGAGCAGTACTTC. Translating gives CASSEPDSGTYEQYF.

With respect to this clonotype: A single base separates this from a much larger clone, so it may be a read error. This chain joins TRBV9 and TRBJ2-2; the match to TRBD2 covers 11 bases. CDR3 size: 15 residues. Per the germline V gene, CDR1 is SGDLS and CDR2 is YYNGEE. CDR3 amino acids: CASSGLAGNTGEPFF. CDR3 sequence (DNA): TGTGCCAGCAGCGGACTAGCGGGGAACACCGGGGAGCCGTTTTTT.

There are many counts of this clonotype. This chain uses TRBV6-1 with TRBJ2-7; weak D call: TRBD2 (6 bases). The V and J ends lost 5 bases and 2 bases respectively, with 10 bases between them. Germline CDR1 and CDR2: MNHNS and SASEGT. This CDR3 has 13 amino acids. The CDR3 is CASSYGGPYEQYF. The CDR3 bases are TGTGCCAGCAGTTACGGGGGACCCTACGAGCAGTACTTC.

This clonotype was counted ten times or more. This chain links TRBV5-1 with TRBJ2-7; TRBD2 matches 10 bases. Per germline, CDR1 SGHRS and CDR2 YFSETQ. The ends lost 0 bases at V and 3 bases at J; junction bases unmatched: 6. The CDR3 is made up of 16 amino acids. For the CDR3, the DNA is TGCGCCAGCAGCTTGGAGGGGGCTAGCGGGAGCTACGAGCAGTACTTC. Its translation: CASSLEGASGSYEQYF.

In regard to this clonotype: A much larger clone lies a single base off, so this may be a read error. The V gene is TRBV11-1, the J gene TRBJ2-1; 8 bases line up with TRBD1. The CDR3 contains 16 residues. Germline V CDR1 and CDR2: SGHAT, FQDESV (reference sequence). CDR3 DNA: TGTGCCTGCAGCTTAACGCAGGACAGGGTAAACAATGAGCAGTTCTTC. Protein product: CACSLTQDRVNNEQFF.

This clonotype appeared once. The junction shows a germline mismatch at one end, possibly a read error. The CDR3 DNA follows: TGTGCCAGCAGTTACGGACAGGGAAGCACAGCTACGCAGTATTTT. It yields the protein CASSYGQGSTATQYF. V and J are TRBV6-5 and TRBJ2-3; 8 bases align to TRBD1. From germline, CDR1 is MNHEY and CDR2 SVGAGI. The CDR3 is made up of 15 amino acids.

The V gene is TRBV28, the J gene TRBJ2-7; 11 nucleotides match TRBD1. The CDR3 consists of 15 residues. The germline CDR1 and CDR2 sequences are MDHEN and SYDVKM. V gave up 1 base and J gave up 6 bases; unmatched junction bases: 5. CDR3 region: CASSLLVDRGREQYF. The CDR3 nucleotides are TGTGCCAGCAGTTTATTAGTGGACAGGGGGCGCGAGCAGTACTTC.

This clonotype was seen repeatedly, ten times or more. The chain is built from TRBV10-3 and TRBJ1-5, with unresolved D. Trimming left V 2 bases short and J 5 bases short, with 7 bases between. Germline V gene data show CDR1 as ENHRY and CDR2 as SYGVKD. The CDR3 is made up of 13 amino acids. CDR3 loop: CAISEEGYQPQHF. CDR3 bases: TGTGCCATCAGTGAGGAGGGTTATCAGCCCCAGCATTTT.

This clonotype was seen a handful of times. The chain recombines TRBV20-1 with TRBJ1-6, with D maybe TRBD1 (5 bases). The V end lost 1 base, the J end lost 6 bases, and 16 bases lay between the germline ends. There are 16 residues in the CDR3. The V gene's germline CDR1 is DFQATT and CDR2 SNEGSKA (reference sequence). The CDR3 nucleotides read TGCAGTGCTAGAGCCCCAGGGAAGGGGTTTAATTCACCCCTCCACTTT. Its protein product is CSARAPGKGFNSPLHF.

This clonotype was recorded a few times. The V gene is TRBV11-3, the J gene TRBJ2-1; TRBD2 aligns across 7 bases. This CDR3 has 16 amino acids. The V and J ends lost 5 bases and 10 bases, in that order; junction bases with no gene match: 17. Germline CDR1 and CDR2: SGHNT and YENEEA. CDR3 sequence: CASSLRPGAGAWEQFF. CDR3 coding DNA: TGTGCCAGCAGCCTTAGGCCCGGGGCGGGAGCTTGGGAGCAGTTCTTC.

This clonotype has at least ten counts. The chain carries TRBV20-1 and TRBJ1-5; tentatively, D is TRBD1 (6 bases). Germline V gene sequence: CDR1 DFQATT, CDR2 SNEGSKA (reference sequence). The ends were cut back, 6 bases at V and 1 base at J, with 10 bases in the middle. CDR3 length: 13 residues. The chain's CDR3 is CSALQGSNQPQHF. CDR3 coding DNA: TGCAGTGCCCTTCAGGGGAGCAATCAGCCCCAGCATTTT.

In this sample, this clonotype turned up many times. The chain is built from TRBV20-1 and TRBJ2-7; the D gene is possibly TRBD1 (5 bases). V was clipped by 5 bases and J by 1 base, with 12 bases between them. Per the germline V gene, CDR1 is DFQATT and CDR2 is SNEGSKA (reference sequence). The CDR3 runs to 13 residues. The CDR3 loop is CSAGHALSYEQYF. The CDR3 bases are TGCAGTGCTGGACATGCGCTATCCTACGAGCAGTACTTC.

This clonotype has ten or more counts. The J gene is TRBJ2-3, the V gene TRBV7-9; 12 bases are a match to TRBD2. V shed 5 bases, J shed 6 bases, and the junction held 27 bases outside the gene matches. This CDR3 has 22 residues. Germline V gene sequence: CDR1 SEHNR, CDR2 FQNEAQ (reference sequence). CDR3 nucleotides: TGTGCCAGCAGCCAATTTGCGGGGACATCGGGGACGGGACTAGCGGGCAGGGATACGCAGTATTTT. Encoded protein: CASSQFAGTSGTGLAGRDTQYF.

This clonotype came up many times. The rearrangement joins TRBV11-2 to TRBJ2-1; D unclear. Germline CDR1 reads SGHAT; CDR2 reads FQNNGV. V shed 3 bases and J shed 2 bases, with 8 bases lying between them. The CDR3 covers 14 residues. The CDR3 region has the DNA TGTGCCAGCAGCTTGGCTGGTCCCTACAATGAGCAGTTCTTC. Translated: CASSLAGPYNEQFF.

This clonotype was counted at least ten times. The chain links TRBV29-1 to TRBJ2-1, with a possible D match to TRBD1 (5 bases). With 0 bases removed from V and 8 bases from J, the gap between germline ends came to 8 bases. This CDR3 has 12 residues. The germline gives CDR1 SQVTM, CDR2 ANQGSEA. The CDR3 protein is CSVEDLGDEQFF. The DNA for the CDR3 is TGCAGCGTTGAAGATCTAGGGGATGAGCAGTTCTTC.

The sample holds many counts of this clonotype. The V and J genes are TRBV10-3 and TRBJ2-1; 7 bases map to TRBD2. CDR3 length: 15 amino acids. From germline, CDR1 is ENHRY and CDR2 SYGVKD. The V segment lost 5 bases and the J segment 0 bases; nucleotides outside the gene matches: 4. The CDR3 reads CAISPAGSSYNEQFF. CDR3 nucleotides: TGTGCCATCAGTCCAGCGGGAAGCTCCTACAATGAGCAGTTCTTC.

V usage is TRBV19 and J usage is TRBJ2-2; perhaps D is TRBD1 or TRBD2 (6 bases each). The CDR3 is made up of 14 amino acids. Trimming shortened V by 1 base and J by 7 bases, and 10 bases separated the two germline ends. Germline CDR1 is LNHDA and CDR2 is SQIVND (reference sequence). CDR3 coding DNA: TGTGCCAGTAGTATAGCGGGGGCCGGCGGGGAGCTGTTTTTT. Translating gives CASSIAGAGGELFF.

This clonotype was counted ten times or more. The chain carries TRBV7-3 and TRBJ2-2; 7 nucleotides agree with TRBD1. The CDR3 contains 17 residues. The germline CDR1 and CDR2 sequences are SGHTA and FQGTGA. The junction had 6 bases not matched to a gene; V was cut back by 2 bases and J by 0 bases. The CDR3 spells CASSLAPGTANTGELFF. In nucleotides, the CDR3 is TGTGCCAGCAGCTTAGCCCCCGGGACAGCGAACACCGGGGAGCTGTTTTTT.

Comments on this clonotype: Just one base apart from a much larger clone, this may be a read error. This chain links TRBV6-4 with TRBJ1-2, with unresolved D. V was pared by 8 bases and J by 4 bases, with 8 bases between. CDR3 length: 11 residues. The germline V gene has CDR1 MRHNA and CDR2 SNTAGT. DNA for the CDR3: TGTGCCAGCCCGAGTTGCTATGGCTACACCTTC. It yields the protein CASPSCYGYTF.

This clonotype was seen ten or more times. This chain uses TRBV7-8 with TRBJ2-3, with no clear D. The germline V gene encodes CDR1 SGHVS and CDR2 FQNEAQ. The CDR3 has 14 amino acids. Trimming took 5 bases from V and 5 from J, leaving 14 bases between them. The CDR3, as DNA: TGTGCCAGCAGCCCGGATCGCCTAGGAGATACGCAGTATTTT. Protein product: CASSPDRLGDTQYF.

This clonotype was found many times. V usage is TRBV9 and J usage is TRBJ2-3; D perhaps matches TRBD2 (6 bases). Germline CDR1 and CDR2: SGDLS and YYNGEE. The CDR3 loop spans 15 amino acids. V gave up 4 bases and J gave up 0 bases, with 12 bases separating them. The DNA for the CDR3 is TGTGCCAGCAGCCAGGAGGGAGCGAGCACAGATACGCAGTATTTT. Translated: CASSQEGASTDTQYF.

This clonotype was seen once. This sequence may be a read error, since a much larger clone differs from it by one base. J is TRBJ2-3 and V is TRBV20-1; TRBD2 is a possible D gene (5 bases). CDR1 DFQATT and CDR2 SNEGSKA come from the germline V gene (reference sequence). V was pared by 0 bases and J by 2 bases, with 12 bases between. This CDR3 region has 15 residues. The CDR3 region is CSARDRGKVTDTQYF. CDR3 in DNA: TGCAGTGCTAGAGATCGGGGAAAAGTCACAGATACGCAGTATTTT.